Listed below are T cell receptor beta chains from one sample, sequenced in a study of cytomegalovirus exposure and HLA in healthy donors. The data were produced by immunoSEQ multiplex PCR, yet TCRdb's version contains in-frame clones alone and is incomplete. The sample lists under 90,000 clones; around 75% were seen once. The specimen sequenced was PBMCs. The receptors originated from a man between 35 and 55 years old in good health and CMV-seronegative. Each CDR3 is given with its conserved first and last residue. D genes are given only for firm matches. Only some rows state a clone size, as once, few, many or a class for expanded clones.

abundance | j_gene | v_gene | d_gene | CDR3nt | CDR3aa
NA | TRBJ1-6 | TRBV7-6 | NA | TGTGCCAGCAGCTTAGAGGCAGGGGATTCACCCCTCCACTTT | CASSLEAGDSPLHF
NA | TRBJ1-1 | TRBV27 | TRBD1 | TGTGCCAGCAGCTCTCTAAGGACAGGCCTGAACACTGAAGCTTTCTTT | CASSSLRTGLNTEAFF
NA | TRBJ2-3 | TRBV6-5 | TRBD2 | TGTGCCAGCCGACAGACTAGCGTAGCTACAGATACGCAGTATTTT | CASRQTSVATDTQYF
NA | TRBJ2-7 | TRBV25-1 | NA | TGTGCCAGCACAGGGTCCTACGAGCAGTACTTC | CASTGSYEQYF
NA | TRBJ2-7 | TRBV28 | NA | TGTGCCAGCAGTTTAGGGGCGGGGACCCCCTACGAGCAGTACTTC | CASSLGAGTPYEQYF
few | TRBJ2-7 | TRBV6-5 | TRBD1 | TGTGCCAGCAGTTCAACAGGGGTTTCATGGTACTTC | CASSSTGVSWYF
NA | TRBJ1-4 | TRBV7-9 | NA | TGTGCCAGCAGCCCCGGGGATTACAATGAAAAACTGTTTTTT | CASSPGDYNEKLFF
NA | TRBJ2-3 | TRBV30 | NA | TGTGCCTGGGGGCACAGGAATATGGGAGATACGCAGTATTTT | CAWGHRNMGDTQYF
few | TRBJ2-7 | TRBV5-1 | TRBD2 | TGCGCCAGCAGCGAGACTAGCGGGAGCTTTGGCGAGCAGTACTTC | CASSETSGSFGEQYF
NA | TRBJ2-7 | TRBV27 | TRBD2 | TGTGCCAGCAGGGGCGGGGGAGCCTACGAGCAGTACTTC | CASRGGGAYEQYF
NA | TRBJ2-1 | TRBV9 | NA | TGTGCCAGCAGCGTAGCGCGGAGCTCCTACAATGAGCAGTTCTTC | CASSVARSSYNEQFF
NA | TRBJ2-3 | TRBV7-9 | NA | TGTGCCAGCAGCTTAGATGAGTATACGCAGTATTTT | CASSLDEYTQYF
few | TRBJ2-7 | TRBV27 | NA | TGTGCCAGCAGTTCCGGAGGCCTCCTTCACGAGCAGTACTTC | CASSSGGLLHEQYF
NA | TRBJ1-1 | TRBV9 | NA | TGTGCCAGCAGCGTAGCGGTGGGGCAGATTAAGACTGAAGCTTTCTTT | CASSVAVGQIKTEAFF
NA | TRBJ2-1 | TRBV29-1 | TRBD1 | TGCAGCGTGGACAGGGGTATGGGTGAGCAGTTCTTC | CSVDRGMGEQFF
few | TRBJ2-2 | TRBV29-1 | NA | TGCAGCGTTGGGGGTACTAGCGGGGAGCTGTTTTTT | CSVGGTSGELFF
NA | TRBJ2-7 | TRBV29-1 | TRBD1 | TGCAGCGTCCGACAGGGGACCTCCTACGAGCAGTACTTC | CSVRQGTSYEQYF
NA | TRBJ2-3 | TRBV7-6 | NA | TGTGCCAGCAGCTTAGAAGTGGCAGGGGGGACAGATACGCAGTATTTT | CASSLEVAGGTDTQYF
NA | TRBJ1-6 | TRBV7-3 | NA | TGTGCCAGCAGCCTCACGGGGATTTCACCCCTCCACTTT | CASSLTGISPLHF
few | TRBJ1-5 | TRBV6-5 | NA | TGTGCCAGCAGTTACGGGGCAGGGGATAGCAATCAGCCCCAGCATTTT | CASSYGAGDSNQPQHF
once | TRBJ2-3 | TRBV7-9 | NA | TGTGCCAGCAGCTTTTCAGGGGCTTTTAAAGATACGCAGTATTTT | CASSFSGAFKDTQYF
NA | TRBJ1-4 | TRBV5-1 | NA | TGCGCCAGCAGCTTGGTTGGCCGAGCAAGGGGTGAAAAACTGTTTTTT | CASSLVGRARGEKLFF
once | TRBJ1-1 | TRBV21-1 | NA | TGTGCCAGCAGCAAAGACGCAGGGCGAAGGTACGTGAACACTGAAGCTTTCTTT | CASSKDAGRRYVNTEAFF
NA | TRBJ2-1 | TRBV6-4 | NA | TGTGCCAGCAGCCTCCGTTCCGGCGGTGAGCAGTTCTTC | CASSLRSGGEQFF
NA | TRBJ1-5 | TRBV6-1 | NA | TGTGCCAGCAGAACAGGGTACGATCAGCCCCAGCATTTT | CASRTGYDQPQHF
few | TRBJ1-4 | TRBV6-6 | NA | TGTGCCAGCATCCGGGTTTGGAGTACTAATGAAAAACTGTTTTTT | CASIRVWSTNEKLFF
NA | TRBJ1-1 | TRBV13 | NA | TGTGCCAGCAGCTTAGAGAGGGACACTGAAGCTTTCTTT | CASSLERDTEAFF
NA | TRBJ2-3 | TRBV5-1 | TRBD1 | TGCGCCAGCAGCATCAGGGGGCAGAGCACAGATACGCAGTATTTT | CASSIRGQSTDTQYF
NA | TRBJ2-3 | TRBV30 | TRBD2 | TGTGCCTGGAGCCTGAGGGAGGGAGATACGCAGTATTTT | CAWSLREGDTQYF
NA | TRBJ1-1 | TRBV11-1 | TRBD1 | TGTGCCAGCAGCTCGCCCCGGGACAGACGAATGAACACTGAAGCTTTCTTT | CASSSPRDRRMNTEAFF
NA | TRBJ1-3 | TRBV15 | NA | TGTGCCACCAGCAGAGAAGGCAGGGGTATTTACACCATATATTTT | CATSREGRGIYTIYF
NA | TRBJ2-7 | TRBV7-9 | NA | TGTTCCAGCAGCTTAGGGGACATCTACGAGCAGTACTTC | CSSSLGDIYEQYF
NA | TRBJ1-2 | TRBV6-1 | TRBD1 | TGTGCCAGCAGCCCAACAGGGGTTTCGAGCTACACCTTC | CASSPTGVSSYTF
once | TRBJ2-1 | TRBV5-1 | TRBD1 | TGCGCCAGCAGCCTCAGGGGACAGGGCTCCTCCAATGAGCAGTTCTTC | CASSLRGQGSSNEQFF
few | TRBJ1-5 | TRBV7-9 | NA | TGTGCCAGCAGCTTAGGTGGAGGCCAGCCCCAGCATTTT | CASSLGGGQPQHF
NA | TRBJ1-5 | TRBV18 | NA | TGTGCCAGCTCACCGGGGGGGGGACCCAATCAGCCCCAGCATTTT | CASSPGGGPNQPQHF
once | TRBJ1-1 | TRBV27 | TRBD1 | TGTGCCAGCAGTGAAGGGACAGCGGGGGGTACTGAAGCTTTCTTT | CASSEGTAGGTEAFF
NA | TRBJ2-1 | TRBV27 | TRBD2 | TGTGCCAGCAGTAGGGGGACTAGCGGGAACAATGAGCAGTTCTTC | CASSRGTSGNNEQFF
NA | TRBJ1-2 | TRBV4-2 | TRBD1 | TGTGCCAGCAGCCAAGAAGACAGGGCGGGTGTCTATGGCTACACCTTC | CASSQEDRAGVYGYTF
NA | TRBJ1-1 | TRBV2 | NA | TGTGCCAGCAGTGAAGGCGTACAGGGCACTGAAGCTTTCTTT | CASSEGVQGTEAFF
NA | TRBJ2-3 | TRBV28 | TRBD2 | TGTGCCGGGGCGAGCGGGAAGGGAGATACGCAGTATTTT | CAGASGKGDTQYF
NA | TRBJ1-6 | TRBV11-2 | NA | TGTGCCAGCAGCTTAGCTCCAAGGAGTAATTCACCCCTCCACTTT | CASSLAPRSNSPLHF
NA | TRBJ2-4 | TRBV7-8 | NA | TGTGCCAGCAGCGCGGGAAACCGGGACAGACAACGACTAGCCAAAAACATTCAGTACTTC | CASSAGNRDRQRLAKNIQYF
NA | TRBJ2-7 | TRBV5-1 | TRBD1 | TGCGCCAGCAGCGATTTGACAGGGGTAACCGGCGAGCAGTACTTC | CASSDLTGVTGEQYF
NA | TRBJ1-6 | TRBV6-5 | NA | TGTGCCAGCAGTCCGAGGGGGGGCGGTAATTCACCCCTCCACTTT | CASSPRGGGNSPLHF
NA | TRBJ2-2 | TRBV7-2 | NA | TGTGCCAGCAGCTTAGCCCTGGGGCCACACCGGGACTTTCCCTGGGCCGGGGAGCTGTTTTTT | CASSLALGPHRDFPWAGELFF
NA | TRBJ2-2 | TRBV5-1 | NA | TGCGCCAGCACCCTACCGCTTGGCACCGGGGAGCTGTTTTTT | CASTLPLGTGELFF
NA | TRBJ1-5 | TRBV15 | NA | TGTGCCACCAGCAGAGAAACCAGGGGAAACAATCAGCCCCAGCATTTT | CATSRETRGNNQPQHF
NA | TRBJ2-7 | TRBV7-8 | TRBD2 | TGTGCCAGCAGCTCACTAGCGGGAGGGCCCTACGAGCAGTACTTC | CASSSLAGGPYEQYF
NA | TRBJ2-6 | TRBV2 | NA | TGTGCCAGCACCTCAGGGAATTCTGGGGCCAACGTCCTGACTTTC | CASTSGNSGANVLTF
NA | TRBJ2-5 | TRBV6-5 | NA | TGTGCCAGCAGTTACCGGGCCGGGAAAGAGACCCAGTACTTC | CASSYRAGKETQYF
NA | TRBJ2-2 | TRBV12-5 | TRBD1 | TGTGCTAGTGGTTTGGCCGCAGGGGGCGGGGAGCTGTTTTTT | CASGLAAGGGELFF
few | TRBJ1-4 | TRBV5-6 | NA | TGTGCCAGCAGCTTGACCCTGAGACAGACTAATGAAAAACTGTTTTTT | CASSLTLRQTNEKLFF
NA | TRBJ2-3 | TRBV7-6 | NA | TGTGCCAGCAGCTTCGGGCCTCAGGGGCCAGATACGCAGTATTTT | CASSFGPQGPDTQYF